This T cell receptor beta chain was observed in a study of identical twins (dated by TCRdb to 2016 to 2018). The study in broad terms: To test whether fetal clonotypes persist, the study used deep sequencing on TCR alpha and beta repertoires from monozygotic twins, unrelated adults of various ages, and cord blood. To rule out contamination, replicate twin experiments were performed at different times with different library preparation protocols. Summary of the overall study and its limitations: Abundant cord blood beta clonotypes had fewer insertions, young adult naive repertoires showed a similar but weaker trend, and memory repertoires showed no such trend. Compared with coincidental sharing between unrelated individuals, out-of-frame TCR alpha sequences shared between twins had an excess of sequences with low generation probability. Recombination models systematically underestimated out-of-frame TCR alpha sharing in monozygotic twins but agreed with sharing between unrelated individuals. Invariant T cells such as MAIT and iNKT could partly confound zero-insertion analyses, though diverse VJ usage argued against this for most clonotypes. Excess twin sharing in beta out-of-frame sequences was weaker because fewer shared sequences lowered the signal-to-noise ratio. Conclusions relied on cross-sectional statistical analysis, since the same donors could not be followed over many years.

Only healthy Caucasian donors were included. The study also sequenced three unrelated non-twin adults: a male aged 18 to 29, a male aged 50 to 59 and a female aged 50 to 59. Miltenyi CD45RO+ enrichment and human naive T-cell isolation kits were used to isolate memory (CD45RO+) and naive T cells from PBMC. A remark on this clonotype: The clone's antigen remains unknown. Per-base qualities were not stored, and no clone one base away is much larger.

The library was produced with 5' RACE. TCRdb names Illumina HiSeq 2000 as the instrument used. Template switching introduced a universal primer binding site; the final cDNA contained a unique molecular identifier, enabling accurate counting of TCR cDNA molecules. First-strand cDNA for TCR alpha and beta chains was synthesized from specific primers in the conserved constant-segment region. To control for contamination, every cDNA library carried two barcodes: a SMART-Mk sample barcode plus Illumina barcodes. TruSeq adapter sequences and Illumina sample barcodes were added in two successive PCR steps. TCR alpha and beta cDNA libraries were sequenced on the Illumina HiSeq platform with custom primers. Per the source publication's procedure: Raw reads were processed with MiGEC to extract unique molecular identifiers, and MiXCR was used to determine CDR3 positions. Recombination models were inferred per individual with the repgenHMM and IGoR tools using an EM algorithm. Shared clonotype analysis was performed with the tcR package in R, normalizing sharing by the product of cloneset sizes. To study raw recombination without the effects of thymic and clonal selection, out-of-frame nonproductive sequences were analyzed. The public sequencing data were trimmed at Q25 with fastp and processed into clonotypes with MiXCR by TCRdb, which kept only in-frame beta chains. Every distinct CDR3 protein forms one entry, paired with its most common genes and DNA. These V and J calls rely on TCRdb rather than the paper's analysis. Within this sample are hundreds of thousands of distinct CDR3 sequences, with 5.5% to 6.5% of them counted one time only. The ten largest account for about 1.8% of the sample.

V drops 0 bases and J drops 5 bases, leaving 10 bases in between. CDR1 SNHLY and CDR2 FYNNEI are derived from the germline V gene. The CDR3 covers 14 residues, taking in both the cysteine and the phenylalanine. Of the read, only the CDR3 DNA is kept; its 42 bases are in frame from base 1. Here the chain combines TRBV2 and TRBJ2-5, with no reliable assignment of the D segment. Sequenced material: naive T cells sorted from blood. The sample's cell subset or site, from its label and the paper: cells isolated with a human naive T-cell isolation kit. This sequence originates from a man between 18 and 29 years old in good health. The CDR3 amino acid sequence is: CASSEALVVETQYF. The bases read TGTGCCAGCAGTGAAGCGCTTGTTGTCGAGACCCAGTACTTC.